Each of the 15 T cell receptor beta chains below was sequenced from the same sample in a study of shared clonotypes between healthy human individuals. Sequenced by immunoSEQ multiplex PCR; TCRdb stores in-frame clones only, minus some. The sample lists over a million clones; approximately 98% were seen once. The sample was naive CD4+ T cells sorted from blood. Subset indicated: CD45RA+ positively selected. These receptors all come from a man aged 25-45 years in good health.

This sequence joins TRBV18 and TRBJ2-1; 12 bases fit TRBD2. J lost 5 bases, V lost 1 base, and 9 bases had no gene match. The CDR3 contains 18 residues. Germline CDR1 reads KGHSH; CDR2 reads LQKENI. CDR3 region: CASSPLRLAGVVDNEQFF. The CDR3 DNA is TGTGCCAGCTCACCACTACGACTAGCGGGAGTTGTGGACAATGAGCAGTTCTTC.

The chain combines TRBV5-1 with TRBJ2-3, with TRBD2 identical over 10 bases. V dropped 4 bases and J dropped 2; count of bases not matched to a gene: 7. The CDR3 covers 16 residues. Germline V gives CDR1 SGHRS, CDR2 YFSETQ. The CDR3 spells CASSPGLAEFTDTQYF. For the CDR3, the DNA is TGCGCCAGCAGCCCCGGACTAGCGGAGTTCACAGATACGCAGTATTTT.

DNA for the CDR3: TGCGCCAGCAGCCCGGGGGTGCTCATCGCGGATGAGCAGTTCTTC. It specifies CASSPGVLIADEQFF. The chain uses TRBV4-3 and TRBJ2-1; weak D call: TRBD2 (6 bases). This CDR3 has 15 residues. Germline V gene data show CDR1 as LGHNA and CDR2 as YSLEER. Between the trimmed V and J ends, which lost 4 bases and 8 bases, there was a span of 18 bases.

The chain uses TRBV7-8 and TRBJ2-7; TRBD1 or TRBD2 may be the D gene (5 bases each). The CDR3 loop spans 16 amino acids. V lost 4 bases, J lost 6 bases, and 22 bases lay in between. Germline loops: CDR1 SGHVS, CDR2 FQNEAQ. CDR3 region: CASSYKRERGAGEQYF. CDR3 in DNA: TGTGCCAGCAGCTATAAACGGGAAAGAGGGGCCGGCGAGCAGTACTTC.

This rearrangement joins TRBV19 to TRBJ1-1; 9 nucleotides agree with TRBD1. The CDR3 length is 15 residues. Unmatched junction bases numbered 10, after V lost 6 bases and J lost 5 bases. Germline V gene lookup returns CDR1 LNHDA and CDR2 SQIVND (reference sequence). The CDR3 reads CASRLRDRESTEAFF. CDR3 nucleotides: TGTGCCAGTAGGCTCCGGGACAGGGAAAGTACTGAAGCTTTCTTT.

The genes are TRBV11-2 and TRBJ2-7, with TRBD2 identical over 7 bases. The CDR3 has 15 residues. Germline V CDR1 and CDR2: SGHAT, FQNNGV. The V and J ends lost 4 bases and 1 base, in that order; junction bases with no gene match: 7. CDR3 sequence (DNA): TGTGCCAGCAGCTCCATCCGGGGGGAATCCTACGAGCAGTACTTC. Its translation: CASSSIRGESYEQYF.

The V gene is TRBV6-5, the J gene TRBJ1-5; D remains ambiguous. The CDR3 consists of 12 residues. CDR1 MNHEY and CDR2 SVGAGI come from the germline V gene. Trimming stripped 7 bases from V and 6 bases from J, with 10 bases between. This CDR3 reads CASTNGVQPQHF. The DNA for the CDR3 is TGTGCCAGCACCAACGGGGTTCAGCCCCAGCATTTT.

This clone was detected once. This chain uses TRBV27 with TRBJ1-4; TRBD1 might be the D (5 bases). The CDR3 contains 15 residues. Per germline, CDR1 MNHEY and CDR2 SMNVEV (reference sequence). Trimming cost V 1 base and J 5 bases, with 11 bases left between them. CDR3 sequence (DNA): TGTGCCAGCAGTTTATTGCAGGGTTACAATGAAAAACTGTTTTTT. Protein: CASSLLQGYNEKLFF.

The V call is TRBV6-5, the J call TRBJ1-5; 8 nucleotides align to TRBD1. The CDR3 consists of 14 residues. Trimming at V came to 6 bases and at J to 4 bases, leaving 5 bases not matched to a gene. Germline CDR1 MNHEY, CDR2 SVGAGI. The CDR3 DNA reads as TGTGCCAGCAGGGGGACAGGCGGGAATCAGCCCCAGCATTTT. This codes for CASRGTGGNQPQHF.

The chain uses TRBV12-5 and TRBJ2-1; 7 nucleotides line up with TRBD2. The length of the CDR3 is 14 residues. The junction had 3 bases not matched to a gene; V was cut back by 6 bases and J by 1 base. In germline, CDR1 is LGHNT, CDR2 FRNRAP. The CDR3 spells CASGASGSYNEQFF. The CDR3 DNA reads TGTGCTAGTGGGGCTAGCGGATCCTACAATGAGCAGTTCTTC. Full variable domain (rest looked up from reference TRBV12-5 and TRBJ2-1): DARVTQTPRHKVTEMGQEVTMRCQPILGHNTVFWYRQTMMQGLELLAYFRNRAPLDDSGMPKDRFSAEMPDATLATLKIQPSEPRDSAVYFCASGASGSYNEQFFGPGTRLTVL.

The chain's CDR3 is CASSLRGGSFHEQYF. In nucleotides, the CDR3 is TGTGCCAGCAGCTTGAGGGGCGGGAGTTTCCACGAGCAGTACTTC. The J gene is TRBJ2-7, the V gene TRBV5-4; 7 nucleotides match TRBD2. The germline gives CDR1 SGHNT, CDR2 YYREEE (reference sequence). J gave up 5 bases and V 1 base, and 9 bases lay outside the gene matches. The CDR3 length is 15 residues. Filled out from reference TRBV5-4 and TRBJ2-7, the complete variable domain reads ETGVTQSPTHLIKTRGQQVTLRCSSQSGHNTVSWYQQALGQGPQFIFQYYREEENGRGNFPPRFSGLQFPNYSSELNVNALELDDSALYLCASSLRGGSFHEQYFGPGTRLTVT.

To note about this clone: Other nucleotide sequences from this sample produce the same CDR3. The J gene is TRBJ2-3, the V gene TRBV7-9; 8 nucleotides agree with TRBD1. Unmatched junction bases numbered 1, after V lost 6 bases and J lost 2 bases. The CDR3 is 13 amino acids. CDR1 is SEHNR, CDR2 FQNEAQ, per germline (reference sequence). The CDR3 DNA sequence: TGTGCCAGCAGGACAGGGGCCACAGATACGCAGTATTTT. Translating gives CASRTGATDTQYF. The full variable domain, rest sourced from reference TRBV7-9 and TRBJ2-3, is DTGVSQNPRHKITKRGQNVTFRCDPISEHNRLYWYRQTLGQGPEFLTYFQNEAQLEKSRLLSDRFSAERPKGSFSTLEIQRTEQGDSAMYLCASRTGATDTQYFGPGTRLTVL.

The V and J genes are TRBV9 and TRBJ2-1, with 9 positions matching TRBD2. The CDR3 is 18 residues long. Germline-derived CDR1 and CDR2 are SGDLS and YYNGEE. Trimming at V came to 0 bases and at J to 6 bases, leaving 13 bases not matched to a gene. Here the CDR3 DNA reads TGTGCCAGCAGCGTAGGTGGCGGGAGGGCCCCCCGTTTCAATGAGCAGTTCTTC. Protein: CASSVGGGRAPRFNEQFF. The variable domain in full, completed from reference TRBV9 and TRBJ2-1, reads DSGVTQTPKHLITATGQRVTLRCSPRSGDLSVYWYQQSLDQGLQFLIQYYNGEERAKGNILERFSAQQFPDLHSELNLSSLELGDSALYFCASSVGGGRAPRFNEQFFGPGTRLTVL.

The chain couples TRBV2 to TRBJ2-7; D remains ambiguous. From germline, CDR1 is SNHLY and CDR2 FYNNEI. The CDR3 runs 13 residues. Deletions cut 1 base from V and 3 bases from J, with 7 bases between. The CDR3 nucleotides are TGTGCCAGCAGTGAAGGGCGAGTCTACGAGCAGTACTTC. It codes for CASSEGRVYEQYF.

This chain uses TRBV6-6 with TRBJ2-5; 7 bases agree with TRBD2. The CDR3 is made up of 15 amino acids. Losses at the gene ends were 0 bases for V and 2 bases for J; bases not matched to a gene: 3. Germline lookup yields CDR1 MNHNY and CDR2 SVGAGI (reference sequence). CDR3 loop: CASSYSTSDQETQYF. The CDR3 DNA sequence: TGTGCCAGCAGTTACTCCACTAGCGATCAAGAGACCCAGTACTTC.